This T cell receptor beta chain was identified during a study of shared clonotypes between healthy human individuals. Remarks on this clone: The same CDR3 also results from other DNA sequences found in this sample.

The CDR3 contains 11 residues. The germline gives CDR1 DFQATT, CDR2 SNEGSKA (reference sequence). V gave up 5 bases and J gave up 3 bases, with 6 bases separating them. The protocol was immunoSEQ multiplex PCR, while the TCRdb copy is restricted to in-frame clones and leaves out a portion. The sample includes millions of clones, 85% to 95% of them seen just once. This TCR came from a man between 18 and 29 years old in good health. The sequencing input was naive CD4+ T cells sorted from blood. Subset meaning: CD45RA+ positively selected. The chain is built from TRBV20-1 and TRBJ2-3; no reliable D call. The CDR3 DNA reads TGCAGTGCTGGGCTAACAGATACGCAGTATTTT. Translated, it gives CSAGLTDTQYF.